The TCR beta chain under discussion was sequenced for a study of cytomegalovirus exposure and HLA in healthy donors. At the level of the study: Most donors, 80% to 90% of 398 genotyped, fell in the Caucasian-associated ancestry cluster. Findings and limits, study-wide: In a later analysis, an Asian-associated ancestry cluster reportedly showed fewer N-insertions than the roughly 700-donor mean. When analyzed later, a missense DCLRE1C variant was found to be linked to TCR beta V- and J-gene trimming.

The PCR employed 60 Vbeta primers together with 13 Jbeta primers. Some clones are missing from TCRdb's copy, which holds only in-frame ones; the method was immunoSEQ multiplex PCR. The repertoire holds 170,000 or so clones, with 75% to 85% as singletons. This CDR3 is 16 amino acids long. V was shortened by 6 bases and J by 10 bases, with 22 bases between the two germline ends. Germline V gene lookup returns CDR1 SGHDN and CDR2 FVKESK. About this clone itself: Antigen: not known.

In nominal health when sampled, donors likely had unrecorded immune exposures nonetheless. J is TRBJ2-6 and V is TRBV14; TRBD1 is a possible D gene (5 bases). Sequencing was carried out using PBMCs. The clonotype was recovered from a boy between 10 and 17 years old in good health and CMV-seronegative. DNA of the CDR3: TGTGCCAGCAGTCATCAGGGTTCCAATTTTCTAAACGTCCTGACTTTC. It translates to CASSHQGSNFLNVLTF.